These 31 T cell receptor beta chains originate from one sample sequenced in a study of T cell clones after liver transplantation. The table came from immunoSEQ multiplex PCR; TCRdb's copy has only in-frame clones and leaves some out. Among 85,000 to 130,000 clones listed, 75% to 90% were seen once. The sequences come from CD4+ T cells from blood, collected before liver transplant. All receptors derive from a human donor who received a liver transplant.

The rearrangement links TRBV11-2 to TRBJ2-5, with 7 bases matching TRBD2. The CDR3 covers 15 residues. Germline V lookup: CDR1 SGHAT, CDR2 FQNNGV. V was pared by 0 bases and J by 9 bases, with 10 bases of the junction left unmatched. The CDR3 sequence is CASSLEGMGGGAQYF. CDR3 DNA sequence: TGTGCCAGCAGCTTAGAGGGAATGGGGGGAGGGGCCCAGTACTTC.

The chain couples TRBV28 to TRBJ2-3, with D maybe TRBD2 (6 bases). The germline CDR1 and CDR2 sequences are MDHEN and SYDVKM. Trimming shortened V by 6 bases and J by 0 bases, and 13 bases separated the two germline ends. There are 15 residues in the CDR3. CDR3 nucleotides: TGTGCCAGCAGCAACCCGGCGGGGAGCACAGATACGCAGTATTTT. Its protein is CASSNPAGSTDTQYF.

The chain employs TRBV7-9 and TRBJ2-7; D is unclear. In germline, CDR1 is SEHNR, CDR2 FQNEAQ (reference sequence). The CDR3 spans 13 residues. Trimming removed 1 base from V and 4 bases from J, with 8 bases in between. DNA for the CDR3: TGTGCCAGCAGCTTAGGGGGAAAGTACGAGCAGTACTTC. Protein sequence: CASSLGGKYEQYF. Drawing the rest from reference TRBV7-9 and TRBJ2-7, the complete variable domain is DTGVSQNPRHKITKRGQNVTFRCDPISEHNRLYWYRQTLGQGPEFLTYFQNEAQLEKSRLLSDRFSAERPKGSFSTLEIQRTEQGDSAMYLCASSLGGKYEQYFGPGTRLTVT.

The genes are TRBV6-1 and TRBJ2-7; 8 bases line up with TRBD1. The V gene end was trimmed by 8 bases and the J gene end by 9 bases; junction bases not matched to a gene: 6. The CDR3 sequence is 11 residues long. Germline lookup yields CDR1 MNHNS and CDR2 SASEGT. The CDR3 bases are TGTGCCAGCCAGGGGGCCGCAGGGCAGTACTTC. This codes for CASQGAAGQYF.

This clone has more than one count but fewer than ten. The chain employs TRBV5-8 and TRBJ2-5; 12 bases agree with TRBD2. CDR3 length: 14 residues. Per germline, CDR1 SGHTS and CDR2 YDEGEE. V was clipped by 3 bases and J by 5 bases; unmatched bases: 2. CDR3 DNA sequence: TGTGCCAGCAGCTACGGGACTAGCGGGGAGACCCAGTACTTC. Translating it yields CASSYGTSGETQYF.

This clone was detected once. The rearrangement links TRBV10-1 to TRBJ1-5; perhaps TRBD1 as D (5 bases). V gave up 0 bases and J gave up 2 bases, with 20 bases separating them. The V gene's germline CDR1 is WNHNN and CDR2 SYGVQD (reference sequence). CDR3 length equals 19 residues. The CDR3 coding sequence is TGCGCCAGCAGTGAGTCAGGGGACCCCGGGACCGAAGGCAATCAGCCCCAGCATTTT. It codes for CASSESGDPGTEGNQPQHF.

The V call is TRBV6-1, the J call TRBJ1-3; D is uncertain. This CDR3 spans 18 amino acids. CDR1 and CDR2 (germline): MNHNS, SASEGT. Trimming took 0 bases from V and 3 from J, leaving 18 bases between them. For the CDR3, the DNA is TGTGCCAGCAGTGAAGCACCTAGTCGCATGCCCTATGGAAACACCATATATTTT. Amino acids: CASSEAPSRMPYGNTIYF.

CDR3 loop: CASSPERGRGGYTF. DNA for the CDR3: TGTGCCAGCAGCCCTGAGAGGGGGAGGGGTGGCTACACCTTC. The chain uses TRBV5-4 and TRBJ1-2, with a weak D call TRBD1 (6 bases). Deletions cut 4 bases from V and 7 bases from J, with 17 bases between. The CDR3 runs 14 residues. Germline CDR1 SGHNT, CDR2 YYREEE (reference sequence).

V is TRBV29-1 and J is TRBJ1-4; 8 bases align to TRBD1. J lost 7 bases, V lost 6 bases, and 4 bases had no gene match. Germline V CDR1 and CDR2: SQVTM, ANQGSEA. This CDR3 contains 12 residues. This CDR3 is CSVTGAGEKLFF. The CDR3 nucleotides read TGCAGCGTGACAGGGGCGGGTGAAAAACTGTTTTTT.

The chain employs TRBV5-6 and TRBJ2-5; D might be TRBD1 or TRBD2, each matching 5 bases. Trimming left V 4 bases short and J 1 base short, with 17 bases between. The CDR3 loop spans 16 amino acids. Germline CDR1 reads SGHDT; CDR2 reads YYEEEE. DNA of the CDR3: TGTGCCAGCAGCCCCGGGGATTCGGGGACCCAAGAGACCCAGTACTTC. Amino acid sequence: CASSPGDSGTQETQYF. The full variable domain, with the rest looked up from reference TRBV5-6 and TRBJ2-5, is DAGVTQSPTHLIKTRGQQVTLRCSPKSGHDTVSWYQQALGQGPQFIFQYYEEEERQRGNFPDRFSGHQFPNYSSELNVNALLLGDSALYLCASSPGDSGTQETQYFGPGTRLLVL.

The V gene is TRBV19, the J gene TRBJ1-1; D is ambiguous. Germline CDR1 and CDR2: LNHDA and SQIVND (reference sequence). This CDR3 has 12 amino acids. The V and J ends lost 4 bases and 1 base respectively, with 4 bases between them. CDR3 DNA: TGTGCCAGTAGTAGACCGAACACTGAAGCTTTCTTT. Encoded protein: CASSRPNTEAFF.

The CDR3 nucleotides are TGTGCCAGCAGTTTGGGCAGGGTGGAACAGCCCCAGCATTTT. Its translation is CASSLGRVEQPQHF. The V gene is TRBV28, the J gene TRBJ1-5; D perhaps matches TRBD1 (5 bases). Germline-derived CDR1 and CDR2 are MDHEN and SYDVKM. Trimming took off 3 bases at V and 7 bases at J, with 13 bases between the two ends. This CDR3 has 14 amino acids.

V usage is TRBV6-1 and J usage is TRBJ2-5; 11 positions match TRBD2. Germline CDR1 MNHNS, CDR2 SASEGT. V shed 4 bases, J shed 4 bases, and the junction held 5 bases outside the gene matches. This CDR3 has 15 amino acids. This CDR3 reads CASSGLAGGIETQYF. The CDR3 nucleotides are TGTGCCAGCAGTGGGCTAGCGGGGGGTATAGAGACCCAGTACTTC.

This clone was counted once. The DNA of the CDR3 is TGTGCCAGCAGTGAACGAGGGGACCACGAGCAGTACTTC. This codes for CASSERGDHEQYF. The chain uses TRBV2 and TRBJ2-7; D may be TRBD1 or TRBD2 (5 bases each). V gave up 2 bases and J gave up 5 bases, with 10 bases separating them. The CDR3 totals 13 residues. CDR1 and CDR2 from the germline V gene are SNHLY and FYNNEI.

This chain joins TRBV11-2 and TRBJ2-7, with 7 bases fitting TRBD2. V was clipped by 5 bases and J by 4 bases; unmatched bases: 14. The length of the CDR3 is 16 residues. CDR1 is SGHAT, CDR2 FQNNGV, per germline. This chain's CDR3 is CASSGRRGTELYEQYF. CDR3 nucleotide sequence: TGTGCCAGCAGCGGGCGGCGGGGGACCGAATTGTACGAGCAGTACTTC. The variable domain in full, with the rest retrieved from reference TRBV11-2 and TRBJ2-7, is EAGVAQSPRYKIIEKRQSVAFWCNPISGHATLYWYQQILGQGPKLLIQFQNNGVVDDSQLPKDRFSAERLKGVDSTLKIQPAKLEDSAVYLCASSGRRGTELYEQYFGPGTRLTVT.

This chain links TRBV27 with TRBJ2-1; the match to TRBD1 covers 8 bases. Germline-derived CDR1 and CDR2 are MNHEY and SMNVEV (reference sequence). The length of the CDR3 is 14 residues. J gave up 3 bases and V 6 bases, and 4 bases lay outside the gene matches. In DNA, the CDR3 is TGTGCCAGCAGGCCAGGGGGCGTCTACAATGAGCAGTTCTTC. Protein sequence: CASRPGGVYNEQFF.

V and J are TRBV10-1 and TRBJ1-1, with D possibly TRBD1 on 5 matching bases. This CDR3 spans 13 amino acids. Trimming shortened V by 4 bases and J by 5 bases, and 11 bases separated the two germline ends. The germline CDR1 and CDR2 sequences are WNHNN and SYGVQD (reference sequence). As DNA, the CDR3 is TGCGCCAGCAGTGGGGGGACGTGGACTGAAGCTTTCTTT. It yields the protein CASSGGTWTEAFF.

In DNA, the CDR3 is TGTGCCAGCAGCTTGGGGGGAAGGCGGGCTTACACAGATACGCAGTATTTT. Protein: CASSLGGRRAYTDTQYF. The V gene is TRBV5-4, the J gene TRBJ2-3; a possible D gene is TRBD2 (5 bases). The CDR3 spans 17 residues. Germline loops: CDR1 SGHNT, CDR2 YYREEE (reference sequence). V lost 0 bases and J 2 bases, leaving 16 bases between the germline ends.

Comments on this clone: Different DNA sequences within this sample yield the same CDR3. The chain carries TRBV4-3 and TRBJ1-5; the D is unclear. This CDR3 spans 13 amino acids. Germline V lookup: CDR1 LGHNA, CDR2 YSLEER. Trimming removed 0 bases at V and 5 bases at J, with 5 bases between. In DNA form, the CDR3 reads TGCGCCAGCAGCCAAGATCTGGATCAGCCCCAGCATTTT. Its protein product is CASSQDLDQPQHF.

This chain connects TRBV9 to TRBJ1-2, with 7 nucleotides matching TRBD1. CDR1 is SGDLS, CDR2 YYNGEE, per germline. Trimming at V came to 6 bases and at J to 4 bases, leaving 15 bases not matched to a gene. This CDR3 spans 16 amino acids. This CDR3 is CASNRGEGANSYGYTF. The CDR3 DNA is TGTGCCAGCAACCGAGGAGAGGGGGCTAATAGCTATGGCTACACCTTC.

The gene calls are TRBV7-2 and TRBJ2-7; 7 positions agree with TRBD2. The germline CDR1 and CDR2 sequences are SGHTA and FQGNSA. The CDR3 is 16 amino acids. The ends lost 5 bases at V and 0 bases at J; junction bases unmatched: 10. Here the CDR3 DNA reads TGTGCCAGCAGCCCGGGGAGCGGGATAGCCTCCTACGAGCAGTACTTC. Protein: CASSPGSGIASYEQYF.

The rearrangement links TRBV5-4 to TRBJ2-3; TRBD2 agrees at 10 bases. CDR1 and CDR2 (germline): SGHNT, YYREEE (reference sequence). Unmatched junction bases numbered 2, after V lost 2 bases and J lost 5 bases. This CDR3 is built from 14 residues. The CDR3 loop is CASSFLAGVDTQYF. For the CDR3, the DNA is TGTGCCAGCAGCTTCCTAGCGGGGGTAGATACGCAGTATTTT.

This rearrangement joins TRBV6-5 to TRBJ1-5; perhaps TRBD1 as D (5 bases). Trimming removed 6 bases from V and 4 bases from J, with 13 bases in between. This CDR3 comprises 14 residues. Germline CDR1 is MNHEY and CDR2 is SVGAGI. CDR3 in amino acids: CASSLDRGNQPQHF. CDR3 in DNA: TGTGCCAGCAGCCTCGACAGAGGGAATCAGCCCCAGCATTTT.

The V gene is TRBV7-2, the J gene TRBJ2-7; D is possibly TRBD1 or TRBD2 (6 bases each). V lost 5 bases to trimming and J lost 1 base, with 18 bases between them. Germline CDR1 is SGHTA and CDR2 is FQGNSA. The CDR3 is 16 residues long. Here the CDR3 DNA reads TGTGCCAGCAGCCCTCATCGCCCGGGGGCTTCCTACGAGCAGTACTTC. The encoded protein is CASSPHRPGASYEQYF. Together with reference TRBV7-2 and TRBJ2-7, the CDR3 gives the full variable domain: GAGVSQSPSNKVTEKGKDVELRCDPISGHTALYWYRQSLGQGLEFLIYFQGNSAPDKSGLPSDRFSAERTGGSVSTLTIQRTQQEDSAVYLCASSPHRPGASYEQYFGPGTRLTVT.

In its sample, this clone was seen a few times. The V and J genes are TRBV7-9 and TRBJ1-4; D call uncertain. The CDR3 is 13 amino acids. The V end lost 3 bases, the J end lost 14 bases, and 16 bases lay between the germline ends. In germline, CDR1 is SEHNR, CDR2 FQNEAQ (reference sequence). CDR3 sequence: CASSLSQKFLLFF. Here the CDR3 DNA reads TGTGCCAGCAGCTTGTCCCAGAAGTTTTTGCTGTTTTTT. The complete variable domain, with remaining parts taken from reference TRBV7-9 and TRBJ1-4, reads DTGVSQNPRHKITKRGQNVTFRCDPISEHNRLYWYRQTLGQGPEFLTYFQNEAQLEKSRLLSDRFSAERPKGSFSTLEIQRTEQGDSAMYLCASSLSQKFLLFFGSGTQLSVL.

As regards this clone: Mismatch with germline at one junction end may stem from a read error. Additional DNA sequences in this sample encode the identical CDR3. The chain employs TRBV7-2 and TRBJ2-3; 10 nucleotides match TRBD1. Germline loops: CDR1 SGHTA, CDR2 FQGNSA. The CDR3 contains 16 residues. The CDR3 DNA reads TGTGCCAGTAGCTTTACCGGGACAGGGGTCACAGATACGCAGTATTTT. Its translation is CASSFTGTGVTDTQYF.

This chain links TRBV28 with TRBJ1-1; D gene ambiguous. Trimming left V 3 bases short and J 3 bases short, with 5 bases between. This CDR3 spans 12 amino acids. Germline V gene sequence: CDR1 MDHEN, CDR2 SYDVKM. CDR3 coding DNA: TGTGCCAGCAGTTTCTTCGACACTGAAGCTTTCTTT. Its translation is CASSFFDTEAFF.

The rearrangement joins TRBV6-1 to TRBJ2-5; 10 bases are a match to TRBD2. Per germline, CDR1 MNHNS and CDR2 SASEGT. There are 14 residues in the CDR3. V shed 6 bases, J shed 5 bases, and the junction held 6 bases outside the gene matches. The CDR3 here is CASRSGGASETQYF. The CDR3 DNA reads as TGTGCCAGCAGGAGCGGGGGGGCCTCGGAGACCCAGTACTTC.

CDR3 loop: CASTPRTGELFF. Written as DNA, the CDR3 is TGTGCCAGCACCCCGAGGACCGGGGAGCTGTTTTTT. The chain recombines TRBV18 with TRBJ2-2, with D uncertain. The CDR3 is 12 amino acids. V lost 8 bases, J lost 5 bases, and 9 bases lay in between. Germline lookup yields CDR1 KGHSH and CDR2 LQKENI.

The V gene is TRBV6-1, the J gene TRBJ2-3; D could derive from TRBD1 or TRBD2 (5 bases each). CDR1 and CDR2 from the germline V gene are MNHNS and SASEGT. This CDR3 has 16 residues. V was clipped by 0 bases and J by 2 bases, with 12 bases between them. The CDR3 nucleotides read TGTGCCAGCAGTGAAGCAGAGGGGCTTTCCACAGATACGCAGTATTTT. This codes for CASSEAEGLSTDTQYF.

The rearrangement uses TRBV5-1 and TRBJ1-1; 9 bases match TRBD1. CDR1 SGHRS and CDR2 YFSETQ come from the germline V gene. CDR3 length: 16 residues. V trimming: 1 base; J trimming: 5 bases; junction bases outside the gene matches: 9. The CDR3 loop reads CASSLWNRGLGTEAFF. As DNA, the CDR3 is TGCGCCAGCAGCTTGTGGAACAGGGGGCTGGGGACTGAAGCTTTCTTT.